Below, 8 T cell receptor beta chains from the same sample are listed, as sequenced in a study of cytomegalovirus exposure and HLA in healthy donors. Vbeta (60) and Jbeta (13) primers were used in the PCR. Sequencing used immunoSEQ multiplex PCR; TCRdb keeps in-frame clones, though not all of them. The sample has around 250,000 clones; around nine tenths are singletons. The sample consisted of PBMCs. Source of these receptors: a girl aged 2 to 9 in good health and CMV-seronegative.

The V gene is TRBV5-1, the J gene TRBJ1-6; maybe TRBD1 (5 bases). Trimming took 5 bases from V and 9 from J, leaving 27 bases between them. Germline V CDR1 and CDR2: SGHRS, YFSETQ. The CDR3 is made up of 18 amino acids. CDR3 sequence reads: CASRSTGQRLPFVSPLHF. CDR3 in DNA: TGCGCCAGCAGATCTACAGGACAAAGGTTACCATTCGTTTCACCCCTCCACTTT.

The chain carries TRBV6-5 and TRBJ2-1; D unresolved. The V end was cut by 7 bases, the J end by 7 bases, with 14 bases between. The CDR3 is made up of 13 amino acids. Looked up from germline, CDR1 is MNHEY and CDR2 is SVGAGI. The CDR3, as DNA: TGTGCCAGCATGCAGTTATATCCAAATGAGCAGTTCTTC. Translated: CASMQLYPNEQFF.

Here the CDR3 reads CASRTPDSGSDNEQFF. The CDR3 nucleotides read TGCGCCAGCAGGACACCCGATTCGGGGTCGGACAATGAGCAGTTCTTC. The chain is built from TRBV10-2 and TRBJ2-1, with D perhaps TRBD2 (5 bases). The V and J ends lost 6 bases and 5 bases respectively, with 20 bases between them. The CDR3 is 16 amino acids. In germline, CDR1 is WSHSY, CDR2 SAAADI.

This chain links TRBV30 with TRBJ2-3; D may be TRBD2 (5 bases). The germline gives CDR1 GTSNPN, CDR2 SVGIG (reference sequence). The CDR3 is 12 residues long. V was cut by 5 bases and J by 3 bases, with 9 bases left in between. The chain's CDR3 is CAWGSGTDTQYF. The CDR3 DNA follows: TGTGCCTGGGGGAGCGGAACAGATACGCAGTATTTT.

On this clone itself: Other DNA sequences in this specimen translate into the identical CDR3. This rearrangement joins TRBV6-1 to TRBJ2-7; TRBD1 matches 8 bases. After removal of 4 bases from V and 2 bases from J, the junction contained 4 bases not matched to a gene. Germline V gene lookup returns CDR1 MNHNS and CDR2 SASEGT. The CDR3 extends over 14 amino acids. CDR3 sequence (DNA): TGTGCCAGCAGTGGAGGACAGGGCACCTACGAGCAGTACTTC. Its protein is CASSGGQGTYEQYF.

This clone appeared a single time. V and J are TRBV4-1 and TRBJ1-5; D is possibly TRBD1 (5 bases). Germline CDR1 and CDR2: MGHRA and YSYEKL. The CDR3 is 16 residues long. V lost 1 base, J lost 1 base, and 11 bases lay in between. The CDR3 region has the DNA TGCGCCAGCAGCCAAGCTGGCGGGGGAAGCAATCAGCCCCAGCATTTT. Translation gives CASSQAGGGSNQPQHF.

As for this clone: One end of the junction is discordant with germline, which a read error may explain. The chain uses TRBV5-3 and TRBJ1-5, with D hard to call. TRBV5-3 qualifies as an ORF whose function is uncertain. CDR3 length: 10 residues. CDR3 nucleotide sequence: TGTGCCAGAAGCTTCCCTCCCCGCCGGTTT. This translates into CARSFPPRRF.

This rearrangement joins TRBV6-1 to TRBJ1-4; D not certain. V lost 7 bases and J lost 0, with 9 bases in between. In germline, CDR1 is MNHNS, CDR2 SASEGT. The CDR3 totals 14 residues. The CDR3 DNA follows: TGTGCCAGCACACTAGCTACAACTAATGAAAAACTGTTTTTT. As protein: CASTLATTNEKLFF.